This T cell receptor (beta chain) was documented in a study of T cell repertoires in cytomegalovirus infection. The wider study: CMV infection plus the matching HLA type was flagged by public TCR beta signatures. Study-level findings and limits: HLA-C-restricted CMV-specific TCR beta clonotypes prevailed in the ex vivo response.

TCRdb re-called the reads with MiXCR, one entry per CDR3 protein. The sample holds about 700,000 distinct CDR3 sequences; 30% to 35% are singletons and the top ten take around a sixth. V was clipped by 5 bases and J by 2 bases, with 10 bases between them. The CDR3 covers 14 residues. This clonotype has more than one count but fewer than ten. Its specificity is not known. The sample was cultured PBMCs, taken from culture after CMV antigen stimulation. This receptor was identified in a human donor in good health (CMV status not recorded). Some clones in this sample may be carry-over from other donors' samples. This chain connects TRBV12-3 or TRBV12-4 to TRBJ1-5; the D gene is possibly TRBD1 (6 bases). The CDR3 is CASSPAGGNQPQHF. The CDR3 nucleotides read TGTGCCAGCAGTCCTGCAGGGGGCAATCAGCCCCAGCATTTT.